This T cell receptor (beta chain) originates from a study of T cell responses to AZD1222 COVID-19 vaccine. General observations from the study: Baseline seropositivity occurred in only six or seven AZD1222 recipients. Vaccine-associated CD4 TCRs ranged over spike, dominating at 160-218 and 743-854.

For this clone: As yet, its antigen is unknown.

The ends were cut back, 2 bases at V and 6 bases at J, with 5 bases in the middle. This CDR3 contains 12 residues. Germline CDR1 reads SGHRS; CDR2 reads YFSETQ. This table comes from immunoSEQ multiplex PCR, and its TCRdb copy is limited to in-frame clones, with some not included. The table includes 150,000 to 200,000 clones, almost 95% detected once. The rearrangement joins TRBV5-1 to TRBJ2-2; D gene uncertain. Specimen: peripheral blood, collected on day 0 of AZD1222 vaccination. This TCR was sampled from an adult in good health. Here the CDR3 reads CASSFYPGELFF. The CDR3 DNA reads as TGCGCCAGCAGCTTCTATCCCGGGGAGCTGTTTTTT.